This T cell receptor beta chain was captured in a study of blood T cell repertoires in COVID-19. This CDR3 has 16 amino acids. The germline V gene has CDR1 SGHAT and CDR2 FQNNGV. With V trimmed by 6 bases and J by 1 base, 8 bases remained unmatched. TCRdb keeps only in-frame clones here, not all; method: immunoSEQ multiplex PCR. The table records about 130,000 clones, roughly four fifths of them present only once. The rearrangement uses TRBV11-2 and TRBJ2-2; 7 bases are a match to TRBD1. The receptor was isolated from a man younger than 40 who had recovered from COVID-19. Sequencing used PBMCs or T cells enriched from blood (not recorded which). The CDR3 loop is CASRPPRTGNTGELFF. In nucleotides, the CDR3 is TGTGCCAGCAGGCCCCCGAGGACAGGGAACACCGGGGAGCTGTTTTTT. Together with reference TRBV11-2 and TRBJ2-2, the CDR3 gives the full variable domain: EAGVAQSPRYKIIEKRQSVAFWCNPISGHATLYWYQQILGQGPKLLIQFQNNGVVDDSQLPKDRFSAERLKGVDSTLKIQPAKLEDSAVYLCASRPPRTGNTGELFFGEGSRLTVL.